This passage covers 19 T cell receptor beta chains from one sample sequenced in a study of regulatory T cells in long-lasting Graves disease. Documented time point: newly diagnosed GD, antithyroid drugs for less than 3 months. RNA isolated from PBMCs was used to make the TCR library. TCR beta libraries were built with iRepertoire HTBI primers and Arm-PCR of CDR3 regions. TCRdb reprocessed the multiplex PCR reads with MiXCR, giving one entry per CDR3 protein. The top ten hold over 7% of the sample, which has approximately 540,000 distinct CDR3 sequences, 12% seen once. The same sample was also used in a study of T cells in Graves' hyperthyroidism and ophthalmopathy.

Sequencing used peripheral blood mononuclear cells (PBMCs), obtained at new diagnosis, from a patient treated with antithyroid drugs. The receptors shown here come from a woman in her 30s with Graves disease.

This clonotype was detected many times. This sequence joins TRBV19 and TRBJ2-7; 14 bases line up with TRBD2. CDR1 is LNHDA and CDR2 is SQIVND in the germline V gene (reference sequence). Trimming cost V 5 bases and J 7 bases; bases outside gene matches: 13. The CDR3 has 17 residues. Written as DNA, the CDR3 is TGTGCCAGTAGTTTACTACCGGGACTAGCGGGAGCAGGGGAGCAGTACTTC. Translated: CASSLLPGLAGAGEQYF.

This clonotype was seen only once. J is TRBJ2-5 and V is TRBV2; either TRBD1 or TRBD2 may supply D (5 bases each). The DNA end is a closer match to TRBJ2-1, so the J assignment may be wrong. CDR3 length: 14 residues. Germline V CDR1 and CDR2: SNHLY, FYNNEI. The CDR3 sequence: CASSETEGNNEQFF. CDR3 sequence (DNA): TGTGCCAGCAGTGAAACAGAGGGGAACAATGAGCAGTTCTTC.

This clonotype was observed a few times. CDR3 bases: TGCGCCAGCAGCCCTGACAGTCATAGCAATCAGCCCCAGCATTTT. Translated, it gives CASSPDSHSNQPQHF. The V call is TRBV5-1, the J call TRBJ1-5, with D perhaps matching TRBD1 (5 bases). The germline V gene has CDR1 SGHRS and CDR2 YFSETQ. This CDR3 contains 15 residues. Deletions cut 4 bases from V and 0 bases from J, with 11 bases between.

This clonotype was counted many times. This chain uses TRBV20-1 with TRBJ2-2; D is unclear. V lost 0 bases and J 9 bases, leaving 17 bases between the germline ends. The CDR3 sequence is 15 residues long. CDR1 is DFQATT, CDR2 SNEGSKA, per germline (reference sequence). The CDR3 DNA reads TGCAGTGCTAGAGATGACGGGCCGAGAGCCAGGGAGCTGTTTTTT. This sequence encodes CSARDDGPRARELFF.

In its sample, this clonotype was seen a few times. V is TRBV9 and J is TRBJ2-5; 7 bases map to TRBD1. The junction had 4 bases not matched to a gene; V was cut back by 0 bases and J by 5 bases. The CDR3 consists of 14 residues. CDR1 and CDR2 (germline): SGDLS, YYNGEE. The CDR3 DNA reads as TGTGCCAGCAGCGTAGGACAGGGCAGGGAGACCCAGTACTTC. This codes for CASSVGQGRETQYF.

This clonotype was observed at least ten times. The chain carries TRBV27 and TRBJ2-3; D might be TRBD1 (6 bases). The germline gives CDR1 MNHEY, CDR2 SMNVEV (reference sequence). This CDR3 spans 12 amino acids. V lost 6 bases and J lost 8, with 12 bases in between. The CDR3 is CASRGGPRTQYF. CDR3 in DNA: TGTGCCAGCAGAGGGGGTCCCCGTACGCAGTATTTT.

This clonotype was seen many times. This chain connects TRBV7-3 to TRBJ1-1; possible D gene TRBD1, 5 bases. Trimming removed 2 bases from V and 0 bases from J, with 13 bases in between. This CDR3 comprises 16 residues. CDR1 is SGHTA and CDR2 is FQGTGA in the germline V gene. CDR3 DNA sequence: TGTGCCAGCAGCTTATACCGGACAAGCATGAACACTGAAGCTTTCTTT. It yields the protein CASSLYRTSMNTEAFF. Together with reference TRBV7-3 and TRBJ1-1, the CDR3 gives the full variable domain: GAGVSQTPSNKVTEKGKYVELRCDPISGHTALYWYRQSLGQGPEFLIYFQGTGAADDSGLPNDRFFAVRPEGSVSTLKIQRTERGDSAVYLCASSLYRTSMNTEAFFGQGTRLTVV.

A note on this clonotype: Since a far larger clone is one base different, this is likely a read error. CDR3 DNA: TGTGCCAGCAGTTTGGTTGGGGGGAAGTACGAGCAGTTCTTC. It is translated as CASSLVGGKYEQFF. This sequence joins TRBV28 and TRBJ2-1; tentatively, D is TRBD2 (6 bases). This CDR3 is built from 14 residues. The germline V gene encodes CDR1 MDHEN and CDR2 SYDVKM. The V and J ends lost 3 bases and 10 bases respectively, with 16 bases between them.

This clonotype was recorded many times. This chain links TRBV2 with TRBJ2-1; D gene ambiguous. V lost 5 bases and J 4 bases, leaving 12 bases between the germline ends. Germline values: CDR1 SNHLY, CDR2 FYNNEI. CDR3 length equals 14 residues. The DNA of the CDR3 is TGTGCCAGCAGTTTCCGTGTTATGTACAATGAGCAGTTCTTC. It is translated as CASSFRVMYNEQFF.

The CDR3 sequence is CSAQGQGTYNEQFF. The CDR3 region has the DNA TGCAGTGCACAGGGACAGGGGACCTACAATGAGCAGTTCTTC. V and J are TRBV20-1 and TRBJ2-1; 10 nucleotides match TRBD1. The CDR3 has 14 amino acids. Germline values: CDR1 DFQATT, CDR2 SNEGSKA (reference sequence). The ends lost 6 bases at V and 2 bases at J; junction bases unmatched: 4.

The CDR3: CSVEVDRGLLGSEQYF. As DNA, the CDR3 is TGCAGCGTTGAGGTGGACAGGGGCCTCCTGGGGAGTGAGCAGTACTTC. The rearrangement links TRBV29-1 to TRBJ2-7, with 9 bases matching TRBD1. J lost 7 bases, V lost 3 bases, and 16 bases had no gene match. CDR3 length equals 16 residues. Germline V gives CDR1 SQVTM, CDR2 ANQGSEA.

The chain links TRBV7-8 to TRBJ2-7, with 11 bases fitting TRBD2. Germline CDR1 and CDR2: SGHVS and FQNEAQ. Unmatched junction bases numbered 14, after V lost 3 bases and J lost 4 bases. This CDR3 spans 18 amino acids. This CDR3 reads CASSLGGPLAGGTYEQYF. The CDR3 nucleotides are TGTGCCAGCAGCTTGGGGGGTCCCCTAGCGGGAGGAACTTACGAGCAGTACTTC.

There are many counts of this clonotype. The rearrangement links TRBV29-1 to TRBJ2-3, with D possibly being TRBD1 or TRBD2 (5 bases each). The CDR3 is 17 amino acids. The V and J ends lost 2 bases and 4 bases respectively, with 22 bases between them. Per germline, CDR1 SQVTM and CDR2 ANQGSEA. CDR3 bases: TGCAGCGTTGAAAGCCAAAAGGGGAGTAATCCCTCAGATACGCAGTATTTT. Translation: CSVESQKGSNPSDTQYF.

To note about this clonotype: One junction end does not reproduce the germline sequence, and a read error may be involved. This chain uses TRBV4-3 with TRBJ2-3; 8 positions match TRBD2. Germline CDR1 LGHNA, CDR2 YSLEER. The CDR3 consists of 16 residues. In nucleotides, the CDR3 is TGCGCCGGCAGCCAATCTAGCGGGCAGGTCGCAGATACGCAGTATTTT. It encodes CAGSQSSGQVADTQYF.

In this sample, this clonotype turned up many times. The chain employs TRBV20-1 and TRBJ1-4; TRBD1 aligns across 7 bases. This CDR3 spans 13 amino acids. V was pared by 6 bases and J by 5 bases, with 6 bases of the junction left unmatched. Germline V gene lookup returns CDR1 DFQATT and CDR2 SNEGSKA (reference sequence). The CDR3 nucleotides read TGCAGTGCGCGGGACAGCTCAAATGAAAAACTGTTTTTT. Its translation is CSARDSSNEKLFF.

This clonotype has at least ten counts. This chain connects TRBV24-1 to TRBJ1-2; D not certain. Germline assignment: CDR1 KGHDR and CDR2 SFDVKD. Trimming shortened V by 1 base and J by 4 bases, and 0 bases separated the two germline ends. CDR3 length: 11 residues. The DNA for the CDR3 is TGTGCCACCAGTGATTTCTATGGCTACACCTTC. Its translation: CATSDFYGYTF.

Many counts were recorded for this clonotype. V gene TRBV27 combines with J gene TRBJ1-1, with D perhaps matching TRBD1 (6 bases). The CDR3 contains 13 residues. Germline V gene lookup returns CDR1 MNHEY and CDR2 SMNVEV (reference sequence). Trimming removed 8 bases at V and 1 base at J, with 11 bases between. The CDR3 nucleotides read TGTGCCAGCTACAGGGCTACGAACACTGAAGCTTTCTTT. Translation: CASYRATNTEAFF.

There are many counts of this clonotype. The J gene is TRBJ2-7, the V gene TRBV12-3 or TRBV12-4, with 10 bases lining up with TRBD2. The junction had 3 bases not matched to a gene; V was cut back by 2 bases and J by 2 bases. There are 15 residues in the CDR3. Here the CDR3 DNA reads TGTGCCAGCAGTTTATTAGCGGGAGGACCCTACGAGCAGTACTTC. Encoded protein: CASSLLAGGPYEQYF.

This clonotype came up a few times. The chain combines TRBV7-9 with TRBJ2-7; 7 bases align to TRBD1. V trimming: 0 bases; J trimming: 3 bases; junction bases outside the gene matches: 8. Germline lookup yields CDR1 SEHNR and CDR2 FQNEAQ (reference sequence). The CDR3 spans 16 residues. The CDR3 loop is CASSLAFRDSNYEQYF. The CDR3 DNA reads TGTGCCAGCAGCTTAGCGTTCCGGGACAGCAACTACGAGCAGTACTTC.